This T cell receptor (beta chain) emerged from a study of CD8 T cells in Susac syndrome. Overall study results and limits: By the study's own acknowledgment, its TCR sequencing and HLA analysis included relatively few individuals.

From germline, CDR1 is MNHEY and CDR2 SVGEGT. The V gene lost 8 bases and the J gene lost 4 bases, with 16 bases spanning the gap. The length of the CDR3 is 14 residues. Peripheral blood CD8+ and CD4+ T cells were profiled by TCR beta sequencing. A word on this clonotype: Its antigen is unidentified.

Reverse transcription of roughly 0.5 to 1 ug RNA was carried out with random hexamers. Across 54 Vbeta and 13 Jbeta, TCR beta CDR3 was amplified with immunoSEQ multiplex PCR. Via MiXCR, TCRdb re-called the immunoSEQ multiplex PCR reads, giving one row per CDR3 protein. The data contain approximately 71,000 distinct CDR3 sequences, roughly 95% of them singletons. The chain combines TRBV6-2 or TRBV6-3 with TRBJ2-3; TRBD1 or TRBD2 may be the D gene (6 bases each). The TCR originated in a human donor with multiple sclerosis. Sequencing used CD4+ T cells from PBMCs. CDR3 amino acids: CASSRGPSADTQYF. The CDR3 coding sequence is TGTGCCAGCTCTCGGGGGCCAAGCGCAGATACGCAGTATTTT.